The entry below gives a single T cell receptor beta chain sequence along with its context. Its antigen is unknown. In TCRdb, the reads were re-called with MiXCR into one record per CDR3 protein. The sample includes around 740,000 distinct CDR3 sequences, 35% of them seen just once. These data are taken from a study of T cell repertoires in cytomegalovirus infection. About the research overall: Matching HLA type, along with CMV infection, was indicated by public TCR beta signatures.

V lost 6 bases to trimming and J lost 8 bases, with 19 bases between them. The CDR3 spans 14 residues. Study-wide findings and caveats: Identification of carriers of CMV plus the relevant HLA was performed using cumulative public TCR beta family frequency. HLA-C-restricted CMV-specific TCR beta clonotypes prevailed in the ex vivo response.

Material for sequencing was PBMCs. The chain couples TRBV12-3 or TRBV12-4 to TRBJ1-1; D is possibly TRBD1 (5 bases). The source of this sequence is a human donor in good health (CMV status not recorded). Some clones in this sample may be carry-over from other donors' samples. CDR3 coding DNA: TGTGCCAGCAGCCCGGGCAGGGCTTTTGGGGAAGCTTTCTTT. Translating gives CASSPGRAFGEAFF.